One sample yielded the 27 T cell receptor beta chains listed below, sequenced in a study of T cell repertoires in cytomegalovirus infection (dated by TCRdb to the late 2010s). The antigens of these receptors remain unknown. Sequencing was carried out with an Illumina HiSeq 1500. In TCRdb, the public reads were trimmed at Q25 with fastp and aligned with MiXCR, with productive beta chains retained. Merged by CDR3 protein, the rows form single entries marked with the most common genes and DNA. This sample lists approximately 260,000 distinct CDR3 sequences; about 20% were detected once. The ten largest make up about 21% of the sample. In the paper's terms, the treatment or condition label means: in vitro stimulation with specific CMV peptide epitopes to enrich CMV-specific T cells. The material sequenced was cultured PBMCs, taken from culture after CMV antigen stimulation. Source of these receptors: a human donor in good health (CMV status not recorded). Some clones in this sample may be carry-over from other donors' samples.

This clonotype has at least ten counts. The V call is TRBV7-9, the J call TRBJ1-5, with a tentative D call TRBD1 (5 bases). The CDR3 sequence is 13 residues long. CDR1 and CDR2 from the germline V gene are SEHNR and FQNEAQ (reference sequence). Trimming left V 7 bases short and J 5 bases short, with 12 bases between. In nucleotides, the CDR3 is TGTGCCAGCACCTGGGGCGGGGATCAGCCCCAGCATTTT. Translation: CASTWGGDQPQHF.

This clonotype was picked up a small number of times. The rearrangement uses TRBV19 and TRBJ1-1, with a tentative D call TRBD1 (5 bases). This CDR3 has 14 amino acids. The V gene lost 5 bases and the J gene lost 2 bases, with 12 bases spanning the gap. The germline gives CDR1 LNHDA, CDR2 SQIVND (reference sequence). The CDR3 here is CASSPRGRNTEAFF. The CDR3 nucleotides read TGTGCCAGTAGTCCCCGGGGCCGCAACACTGAAGCTTTCTTT.

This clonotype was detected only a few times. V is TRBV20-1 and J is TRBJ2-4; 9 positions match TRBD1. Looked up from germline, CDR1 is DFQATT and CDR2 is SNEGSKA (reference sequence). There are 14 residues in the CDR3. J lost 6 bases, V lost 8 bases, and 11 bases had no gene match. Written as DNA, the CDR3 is TGCAGTACTCAACCGGGACAGGGTGGAAACATTCAGTACTTC. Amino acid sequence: CSTQPGQGGNIQYF.

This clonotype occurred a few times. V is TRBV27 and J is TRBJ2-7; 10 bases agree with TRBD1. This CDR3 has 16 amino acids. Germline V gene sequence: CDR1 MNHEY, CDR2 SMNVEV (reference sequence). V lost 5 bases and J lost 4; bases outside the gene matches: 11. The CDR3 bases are TGTGCCAGCAGTAAAGACCAGGGACAGGGGACTTACGAGCAGTACTTC. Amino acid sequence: CASSKDQGQGTYEQYF.

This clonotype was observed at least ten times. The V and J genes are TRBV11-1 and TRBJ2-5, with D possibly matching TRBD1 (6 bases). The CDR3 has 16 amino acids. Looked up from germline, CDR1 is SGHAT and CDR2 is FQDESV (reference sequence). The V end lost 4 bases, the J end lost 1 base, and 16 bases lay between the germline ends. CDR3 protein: CASSYNPGTTQETQYF. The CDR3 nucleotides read TGTGCCAGCAGCTACAACCCCGGGACAACCCAAGAGACCCAGTACTTC.

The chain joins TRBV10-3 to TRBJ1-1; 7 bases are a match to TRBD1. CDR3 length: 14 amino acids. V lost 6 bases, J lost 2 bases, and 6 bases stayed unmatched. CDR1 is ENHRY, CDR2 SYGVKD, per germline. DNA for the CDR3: TGTGCCATCAGGACCGACAGGGTAAACACTGAAGCTTTCTTT. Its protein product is CAIRTDRVNTEAFF.

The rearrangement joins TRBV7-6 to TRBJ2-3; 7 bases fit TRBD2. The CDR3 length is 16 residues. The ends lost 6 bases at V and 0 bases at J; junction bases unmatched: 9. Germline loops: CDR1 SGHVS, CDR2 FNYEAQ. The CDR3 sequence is CASRPTLAASTDTQYF. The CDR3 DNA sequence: TGTGCCAGCAGACCCACTCTAGCGGCTAGCACAGATACGCAGTATTTT.

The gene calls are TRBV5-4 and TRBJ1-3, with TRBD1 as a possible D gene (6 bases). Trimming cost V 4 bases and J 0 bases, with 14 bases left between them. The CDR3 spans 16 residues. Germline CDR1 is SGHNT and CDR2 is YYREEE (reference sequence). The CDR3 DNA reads TGTGCCAGCAGCAAAACCAGGGGAGGCTCTGGAAACACCATATATTTT. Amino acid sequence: CASSKTRGGSGNTIYF.

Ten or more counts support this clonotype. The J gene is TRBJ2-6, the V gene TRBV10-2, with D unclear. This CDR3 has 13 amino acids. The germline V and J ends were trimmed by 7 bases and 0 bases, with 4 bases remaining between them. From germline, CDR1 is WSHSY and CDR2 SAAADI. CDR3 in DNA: TGCGCCAGCACCCACTCTGGGGCCAACGTCCTGACTTTC. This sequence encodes CASTHSGANVLTF.

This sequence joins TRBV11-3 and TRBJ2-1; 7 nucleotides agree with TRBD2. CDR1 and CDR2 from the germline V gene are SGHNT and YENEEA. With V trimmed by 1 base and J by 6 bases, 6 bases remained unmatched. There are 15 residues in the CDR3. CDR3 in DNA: TGTGCCAGCAGCTTAGCGGGAGGACCACCCAATGAGCAGTTCTTC. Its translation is CASSLAGGPPNEQFF.

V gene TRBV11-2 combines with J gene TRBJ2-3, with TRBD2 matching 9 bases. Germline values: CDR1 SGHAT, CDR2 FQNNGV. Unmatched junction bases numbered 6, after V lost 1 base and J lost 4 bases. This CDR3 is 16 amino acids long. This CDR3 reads CASSLAGGRGPDTQYF. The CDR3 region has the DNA TGTGCCAGCAGCTTAGCTGGCGGGAGGGGTCCAGATACGCAGTATTTT.

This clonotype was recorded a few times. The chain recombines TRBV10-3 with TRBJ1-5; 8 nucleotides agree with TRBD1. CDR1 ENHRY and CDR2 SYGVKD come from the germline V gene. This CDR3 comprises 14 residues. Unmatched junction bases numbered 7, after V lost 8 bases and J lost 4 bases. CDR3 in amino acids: CAIGGQASNQPQHF. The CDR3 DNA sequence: TGTGCCATCGGGGGACAGGCCTCAAATCAGCCCCAGCATTTT.

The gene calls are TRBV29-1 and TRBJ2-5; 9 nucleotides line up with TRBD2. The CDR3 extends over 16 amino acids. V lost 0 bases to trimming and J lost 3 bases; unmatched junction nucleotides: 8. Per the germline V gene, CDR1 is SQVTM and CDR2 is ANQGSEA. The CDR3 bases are TGCAGCGTTGAAGACGGGACTAGCATTTGGGAAGAGACCCAGTACTTC. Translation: CSVEDGTSIWEETQYF.

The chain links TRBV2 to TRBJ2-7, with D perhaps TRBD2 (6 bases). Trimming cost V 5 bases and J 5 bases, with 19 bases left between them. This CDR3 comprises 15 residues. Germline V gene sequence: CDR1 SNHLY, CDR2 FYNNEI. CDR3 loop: CASSPLSGVLDEQYF. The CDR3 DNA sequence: TGTGCCAGCAGTCCCCTGTCGGGGGTTCTGGACGAGCAGTACTTC.

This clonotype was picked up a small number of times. Here the CDR3 reads CASSLSSAGELFF. CDR3 sequence (DNA): TGTGCCAGCAGCTTAAGTTCGGCCGGGGAGCTGTTTTTT. J is TRBJ2-2 and V is TRBV7-3; D remains unclear. V was shortened by 1 base and J by 6 bases, with 6 bases between the two germline ends. There are 13 residues in the CDR3. The germline V gene has CDR1 SGHTA and CDR2 FQGTGA.

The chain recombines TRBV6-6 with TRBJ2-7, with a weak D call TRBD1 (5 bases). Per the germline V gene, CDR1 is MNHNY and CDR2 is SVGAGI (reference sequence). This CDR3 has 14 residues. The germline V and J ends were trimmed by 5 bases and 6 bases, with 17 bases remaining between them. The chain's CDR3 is CASSHGPHRGEQYF. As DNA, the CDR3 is TGTGCCAGCAGTCACGGGCCCCATAGGGGCGAGCAGTACTTC.

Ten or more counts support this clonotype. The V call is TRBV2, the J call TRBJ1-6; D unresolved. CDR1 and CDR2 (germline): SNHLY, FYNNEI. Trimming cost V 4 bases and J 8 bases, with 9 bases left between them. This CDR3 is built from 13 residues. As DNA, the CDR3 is TGTGCCAGCAGTGCTTATAACTATTCACCCCTCCACTTT. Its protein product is CASSAYNYSPLHF.

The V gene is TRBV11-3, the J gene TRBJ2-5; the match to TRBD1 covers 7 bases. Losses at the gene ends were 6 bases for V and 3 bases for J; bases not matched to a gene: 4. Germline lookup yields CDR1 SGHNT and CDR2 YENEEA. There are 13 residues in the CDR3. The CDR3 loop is CASSLQGKETQYF. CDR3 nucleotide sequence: TGTGCCAGCAGTCTACAGGGGAAAGAGACCCAGTACTTC.

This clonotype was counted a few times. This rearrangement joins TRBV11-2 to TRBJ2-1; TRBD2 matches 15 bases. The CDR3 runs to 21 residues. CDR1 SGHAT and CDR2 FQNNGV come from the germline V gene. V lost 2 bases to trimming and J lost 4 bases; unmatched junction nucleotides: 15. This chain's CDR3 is CASSLTPRTSGRGWTYNEQFF. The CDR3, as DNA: TGTGCCAGCAGCTTAACCCCCCGGACTAGCGGGAGGGGTTGGACTTACAATGAGCAGTTCTTC.

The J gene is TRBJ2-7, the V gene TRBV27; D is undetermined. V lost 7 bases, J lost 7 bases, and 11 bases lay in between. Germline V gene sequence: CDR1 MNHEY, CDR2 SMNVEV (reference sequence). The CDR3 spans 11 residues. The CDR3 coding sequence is TGTGCCAGCACTCATCTCCGGGAGCAGTACTTC. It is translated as CASTHLREQYF.

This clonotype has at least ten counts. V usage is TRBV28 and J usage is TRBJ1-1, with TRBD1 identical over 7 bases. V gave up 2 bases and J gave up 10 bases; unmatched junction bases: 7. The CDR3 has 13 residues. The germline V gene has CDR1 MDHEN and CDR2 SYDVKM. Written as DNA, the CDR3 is TGTGCCAGCAGTTTAAGTAGGGGGCGCAGAGCTTTCTTT. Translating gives CASSLSRGRRAFF.

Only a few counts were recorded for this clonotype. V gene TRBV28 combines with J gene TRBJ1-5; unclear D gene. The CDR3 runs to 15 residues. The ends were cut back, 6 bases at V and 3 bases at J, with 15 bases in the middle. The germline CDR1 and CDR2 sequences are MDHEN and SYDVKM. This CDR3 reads CASSPSRASNQPQHF. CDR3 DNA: TGTGCCAGCAGCCCTAGTAGGGCGTCCAATCAGCCCCAGCATTTT.

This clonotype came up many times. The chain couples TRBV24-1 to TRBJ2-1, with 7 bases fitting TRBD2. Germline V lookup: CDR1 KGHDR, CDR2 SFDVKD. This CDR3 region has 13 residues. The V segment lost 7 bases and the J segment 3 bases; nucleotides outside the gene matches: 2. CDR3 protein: CATRGGSYNEQFF. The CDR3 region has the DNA TGTGCCACCAGGGGCGGGAGCTACAATGAGCAGTTCTTC.

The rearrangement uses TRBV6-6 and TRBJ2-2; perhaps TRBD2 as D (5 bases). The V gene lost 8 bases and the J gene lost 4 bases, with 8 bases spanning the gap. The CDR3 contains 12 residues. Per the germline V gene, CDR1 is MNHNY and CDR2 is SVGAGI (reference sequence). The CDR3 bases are TGTGCCAGCTTCGGAGGCACCGGGGAGCTGTTTTTT. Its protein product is CASFGGTGELFF.

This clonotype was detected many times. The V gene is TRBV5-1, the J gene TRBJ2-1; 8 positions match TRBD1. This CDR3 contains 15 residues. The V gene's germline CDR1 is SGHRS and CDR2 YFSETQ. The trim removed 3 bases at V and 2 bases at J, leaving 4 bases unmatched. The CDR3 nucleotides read TGCGCCAGCAGCTCGACAGGGGAAACCTACAATGAGCAGTTCTTC. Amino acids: CASSSTGETYNEQFF.

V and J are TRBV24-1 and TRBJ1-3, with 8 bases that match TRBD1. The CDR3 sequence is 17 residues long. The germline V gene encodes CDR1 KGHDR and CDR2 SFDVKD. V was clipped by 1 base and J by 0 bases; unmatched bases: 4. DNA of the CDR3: TGTGCCACCAGTGATTTAGGACAGGGAAGCTCTGGAAACACCATATATTTT. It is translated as CATSDLGQGSSGNTIYF.

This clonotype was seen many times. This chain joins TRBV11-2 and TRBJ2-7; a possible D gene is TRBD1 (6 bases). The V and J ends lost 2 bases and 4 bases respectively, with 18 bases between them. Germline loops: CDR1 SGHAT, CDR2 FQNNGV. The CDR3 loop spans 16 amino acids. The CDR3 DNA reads TGTGCCAGCAGCTTAACTCGAGGGGGATTTTCATACGAGCAGTACGTC. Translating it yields CASSLTRGGFSYEQYV.